A single sample gave rise to the 30 T cell receptor beta chains below, sequenced in a study of beta chain features in type 1 diabetes. What was sequenced were expressed TCRB transcripts, since all of the isolated RNA had been reverse transcribed. Sequencing used immunoSEQ multiplex PCR; TCRdb keeps in-frame clones, though not all of them. Of more than 55,000 clones in the sample, 52% are singletons; the top ten hold roughly 2.6%. Antigens for these TCRs are unknown. Study-wide points: All four CD4+ subsets from Type 1 diabetes patients carried moderately but significantly shorter TCRB CDR3s.

The sample comprised Tregs from blood. Receptors were obtained from a woman in her thirties or forties with type 1 diabetes.

This chain joins TRBV7-8 and TRBJ1-1; D is undetermined. The CDR3 totals 15 residues. Germline V lookup: CDR1 SGHVS, CDR2 FQNEAQ. V gave up 0 bases and J gave up 4 bases, with 12 bases separating them. The CDR3 loop reads CASSLAVQVGTEAFF. CDR3 in DNA: TGTGCCAGCAGCTTAGCGGTCCAGGTGGGCACTGAAGCTTTCTTT.

The chain is built from TRBV5-4 and TRBJ2-2; D gene unclear. This CDR3 region has 15 residues. V lost 1 base, J lost 5 bases, and 12 bases lay in between. Germline-derived CDR1 and CDR2 are SGHNT and YYREEE (reference sequence). The CDR3 reads CASSLNQPGTGELFF. The CDR3 bases are TGTGCCAGCAGCTTGAATCAACCCGGGACCGGGGAGCTGTTTTTT.

This chain connects TRBV7-8 to TRBJ2-1; D not resolved. The CDR3 sequence is 13 residues long. Trimming left V 2 bases short and J 5 bases short, with 7 bases between. Germline CDR1 is SGHVS and CDR2 is FQNEAQ. CDR3 nucleotides: TGTGCCAGCAGCTTAAGCCGAGACAATGAGCAGTTCTTC. This encodes CASSLSRDNEQFF.

The J gene is TRBJ1-1, the V gene TRBV29-1, with D maybe TRBD1 (5 bases). V was cut by 6 bases and J by 1 base, with 15 bases left in between. This CDR3 comprises 14 residues. From germline, CDR1 is SQVTM and CDR2 ANQGSEA. The CDR3 is CSVAQGSGNTEAFF. The DNA for the CDR3 is TGCAGCGTAGCCCAGGGTTCTGGGAACACTGAAGCTTTCTTT.

V is TRBV18 and J is TRBJ2-1; 8 bases are shared with TRBD1. Germline assignment: CDR1 KGHSH and CDR2 LQKENI. The CDR3 consists of 13 residues. V trimming: 6 bases; J trimming: 5 bases; junction bases outside the gene matches: 3. CDR3 coding DNA: TGTGCCAGCTCCCCGACAGGGGACAATGAGCAGTTCTTC. Protein product: CASSPTGDNEQFF.

V usage is TRBV11-3 and J usage is TRBJ2-2; 9 bases fit TRBD1. The CDR3 has 14 amino acids. Germline values: CDR1 SGHNT, CDR2 YENEEA. J was trimmed by 7 bases and V by 6 bases; bases with no gene match: 6. CDR3 in amino acids: CASSRTGGGGELFF. The CDR3 region has the DNA TGTGCCAGCAGTCGTACAGGGGGCGGCGGGGAGCTGTTTTTT.

The gene calls are TRBV7-2 and TRBJ2-7; 7 nucleotides agree with TRBD2. The junction had 8 bases not matched to a gene; V was cut back by 6 bases and J by 0 bases. The CDR3 sequence is 15 residues long. CDR1 is SGHTA, CDR2 FQGNSA, per germline. The CDR3 reads CASRPGPSGSYEQYF. In DNA, the CDR3 is TGTGCCAGCAGGCCGGGGCCTAGCGGCTCCTACGAGCAGTACTTC.

This clone is medium-sized (0.01 to 0.1%) within its sample. This rearrangement joins TRBV5-4 to TRBJ2-7; TRBD1 is a possible D gene (6 bases). Per germline, CDR1 SGHNT and CDR2 YYREEE (reference sequence). The CDR3 sequence is 17 residues long. With 2 bases removed from V and 1 base from J, the gap between germline ends came to 19 bases. The CDR3 loop is CASSFSASGDGSYEQYF. CDR3 coding DNA: TGTGCCAGCAGCTTTAGTGCGTCAGGGGACGGGTCCTACGAGCAGTACTTC.

The chain couples TRBV7-2 to TRBJ2-5; 11 bases line up with TRBD2. This CDR3 is 16 amino acids long. Germline CDR1 is SGHTA and CDR2 is FQGNSA. Unmatched junction bases numbered 6, after V lost 1 base and J lost 5 bases. The CDR3 bases are TGTGCCAGCAGCTTAGGTAGCGGGAGGGCCTCTGAGACCCAGTACTTC. Its protein product is CASSLGSGRASETQYF.

The chain employs TRBV5-1 and TRBJ2-5; TRBD2 matches 8 bases. The junction had 3 bases not matched to a gene; V was cut back by 0 bases and J by 2 bases. This CDR3 is 15 amino acids long. From germline, CDR1 is SGHRS and CDR2 YFSETQ. The CDR3 spells CASSLVRGGQETQYF. In DNA, the CDR3 is TGCGCCAGCAGCTTGGTTCGGGGGGGACAAGAGACCCAGTACTTC. The variable domain in full, with the rest retrieved from reference TRBV5-1 and TRBJ2-5, is KAGVTQTPRYLIKTRGQQVTLSCSPISGHRSVSWYQQTPGQGLQFLFEYFSETQRNKGNFPGRFSGRQFSNSRSEMNVSTLELGDSALYLCASSLVRGGQETQYFGPGTRLLVL.

J is TRBJ2-7 and V is TRBV27; 7 bases fit TRBD1. Germline V gene sequence: CDR1 MNHEY, CDR2 SMNVEV (reference sequence). The length of the CDR3 is 15 residues. Trimming cost V 2 bases and J 3 bases; bases outside gene matches: 7. CDR3 sequence: CASSLRTGDNYEQYF. CDR3 sequence (DNA): TGTGCCAGCAGTTTAAGGACAGGCGATAACTACGAGCAGTACTTC.

V and J are TRBV4-3 and TRBJ2-7, with TRBD1 matching 10 bases. This CDR3 has 15 amino acids. With 4 bases clipped from V and 6 bases from J, the junction kept 9 bases outside the gene matches. The germline V gene has CDR1 LGHNA and CDR2 YSLEER. The CDR3 spells CASSRLARDRGEQYF. The CDR3 bases are TGCGCCAGCAGCCGCCTTGCCCGGGACAGGGGCGAGCAGTACTTC.

J is TRBJ2-7 and V is TRBV7-2; TRBD1 aligns across 9 bases. V was clipped by 5 bases and J by 5 bases; unmatched bases: 7. The CDR3 length is 14 residues. Germline V gives CDR1 SGHTA, CDR2 FQGNSA. CDR3 residues: CASSPQGQGHEQYF. The DNA for the CDR3 is TGTGCCAGCAGCCCCCAGGGACAGGGCCACGAGCAGTACTTC. The full variable domain, in which reference TRBV7-2 and TRBJ2-7 provide the parts outside the CDR3, is GAGVSQSPSNKVTEKGKDVELRCDPISGHTALYWYRQSLGQGLEFLIYFQGNSAPDKSGLPSDRFSAERTGGSVSTLTIQRTQQEDSAVYLCASSPQGQGHEQYFGPGTRLTVT.

The J gene is TRBJ2-7, the V gene TRBV5-1; TRBD1 agrees at 7 bases. The germline V gene has CDR1 SGHRS and CDR2 YFSETQ. Losses at the gene ends were 5 bases for V and 8 bases for J; bases not matched to a gene: 22. This CDR3 spans 17 amino acids. The CDR3 DNA reads as TGCGCCAGCAGTTCGGCCGTGGGGACAGCGGTTGCTATCAAGCAGTACTTC. This encodes CASSSAVGTAVAIKQYF.

The V gene is TRBV5-1, the J gene TRBJ1-1; tentatively, D is TRBD1 (5 bases). CDR1 and CDR2 (germline): SGHRS, YFSETQ. Trimming took 6 bases from V and 2 from J, leaving 20 bases between them. This CDR3 spans 16 amino acids. The CDR3 sequence is CASTSGRGGVNTEAFF. In DNA, the CDR3 is TGCGCCAGCACCTCCGGTCGGGGCGGGGTAAACACTGAAGCTTTCTTT. The whole variable domain, filled in from reference TRBV5-1 and TRBJ1-1, reads KAGVTQTPRYLIKTRGQQVTLSCSPISGHRSVSWYQQTPGQGLQFLFEYFSETQRNKGNFPGRFSGRQFSNSRSEMNVSTLELGDSALYLCASTSGRGGVNTEAFFGQGTRLTVV.

This clone showed up just a few times. This chain links TRBV6-5 with TRBJ1-2, with 9 bases aligning to TRBD1. With 5 bases clipped from V and 4 bases from J, the junction kept 8 bases outside the gene matches. This CDR3 contains 15 residues. CDR1 is MNHEY, CDR2 SVGAGI, per germline. In nucleotides, the CDR3 is TGTGCCAGCAGTGCCCGGGACAGGGTTGGCTATGGCTACACCTTC. The encoded protein is CASSARDRVGYGYTF.

This clone showed up just a few times. This chain links TRBV6-5 with TRBJ2-7; D remains unclear. Germline-derived CDR1 and CDR2 are MNHEY and SVGAGI. This CDR3 contains 15 residues. Trimming took 6 bases from V and 3 from J, leaving 18 bases between them. The CDR3 sequence: CASSPHRPQFYEQYF. The CDR3 DNA sequence: TGTGCCAGCAGCCCCCACAGACCTCAATTCTACGAGCAGTACTTC.

The V and J genes are TRBV5-6 and TRBJ2-1; 8 bases align to TRBD1. Trimming at V came to 4 bases and at J to 8 bases, leaving 11 bases not matched to a gene. This CDR3 has 15 residues. Germline values: CDR1 SGHDT, CDR2 YYEEEE. The CDR3 spells CASSPLDRVKDEQFF. The CDR3 DNA follows: TGTGCCAGCAGCCCCCTGGACAGGGTCAAGGATGAGCAGTTCTTC.

J is TRBJ2-3 and V is TRBV5-1, with D possibly TRBD1 on 6 matching bases. V was cut by 1 base and J by 5 bases, with 14 bases left in between. CDR1 is SGHRS and CDR2 is YFSETQ in the germline V gene. The CDR3 contains 15 residues. The CDR3 loop is CASSLSRGRRDTQYF. CDR3 in DNA: TGCGCCAGCAGCTTGAGCAGGGGAAGGAGAGATACGCAGTATTTT.

The chain is built from TRBV27 and TRBJ1-5; 7 bases agree with TRBD1. The length of the CDR3 is 14 residues. V was pared by 7 bases and J by 3 bases, with 6 bases of the junction left unmatched. Germline V lookup: CDR1 MNHEY, CDR2 SMNVEV (reference sequence). The CDR3 sequence: CASKRTGDNQPQHF. The CDR3 DNA is TGTGCCAGCAAAAGAACAGGGGACAATCAGCCCCAGCATTTT.

The chain couples TRBV5-4 to TRBJ2-1; D may be TRBD2 (6 bases). Germline lookup yields CDR1 SGHNT and CDR2 YYREEE (reference sequence). The CDR3 loop spans 16 amino acids. Trimming cost V 2 bases and J 0 bases, with 12 bases left between them. The CDR3 protein is CASSLLASGSYNEQFF. The DNA for the CDR3 is TGTGCCAGCAGCTTACTAGCATCTGGCTCCTACAATGAGCAGTTCTTC.

The gene calls are TRBV27 and TRBJ2-7, with TRBD2 as a possible D gene (5 bases). The germline V gene has CDR1 MNHEY and CDR2 SMNVEV (reference sequence). This CDR3 has 12 residues. Trimming took 7 bases from V and 6 from J, leaving 13 bases between them. The CDR3 loop is CASTTSGGEQYF. Written as DNA, the CDR3 is TGTGCCAGCACCACCAGTGGAGGCGAGCAGTACTTC.

CDR3: CASSRGAANTEAFF. In nucleotides, the CDR3 is TGTGCCAGCAGCCGGGGAGCGGCGAACACTGAAGCTTTCTTT. This chain connects TRBV14 to TRBJ1-1; D gene unclear. V was pared by 4 bases and J by 1 base, with 10 bases between. The CDR3 is made up of 14 amino acids. Germline V gives CDR1 SGHDN, CDR2 FVKESK.

The CDR3 loop reads CASSVDRGSYNEQFF. CDR3 nucleotide sequence: TGTGCCAGCAGCGTGGACAGGGGGTCGTACAATGAGCAGTTCTTC. V and J are TRBV6-1 and TRBJ2-1, with 10 bases that match TRBD1. This CDR3 has 15 amino acids. The germline V gene has CDR1 MNHNS and CDR2 SASEGT. V was pared by 6 bases and J by 4 bases, with 6 bases of the junction left unmatched.

This clone was counted a few times. This sequence joins TRBV28 and TRBJ1-1, with D possibly TRBD1 on 5 matching bases. The ends were cut back, 4 bases at V and 7 bases at J, with 10 bases in the middle. This CDR3 has 12 amino acids. The germline gives CDR1 MDHEN, CDR2 SYDVKM. This chain's CDR3 is CASSSPTVEAFF. The CDR3 region has the DNA TGTGCCAGCAGTTCCCCGACAGTTGAAGCTTTCTTT.

This rearrangement joins TRBV5-4 to TRBJ2-5; 8 nucleotides match TRBD2. The CDR3 contains 13 residues. With 6 bases clipped from V and 5 bases from J, the junction kept 6 bases outside the gene matches. Germline CDR1 SGHNT, CDR2 YYREEE (reference sequence). The CDR3 reads CASTPGGRETQYF. For the CDR3, the DNA is TGTGCCAGCACCCCGGGGGGGCGGGAGACCCAGTACTTC.

This clone was detected once. The chain employs TRBV18 and TRBJ1-3, with D perhaps TRBD1 (5 bases). The CDR3 contains 13 residues. V lost 5 bases to trimming and J lost 4 bases, with 9 bases between them. The germline V gene encodes CDR1 KGHSH and CDR2 LQKENI. CDR3 DNA sequence: TGTGCCAGCTCAACAGGACCCGGAAACACCATATATTTT. Translation: CASSTGPGNTIYF.

The chain uses TRBV15 and TRBJ2-5; 8 bases align to TRBD2. V lost 5 bases and J lost 1; bases outside the gene matches: 6. The CDR3 is made up of 15 amino acids. Germline CDR1 reads LNHNV; CDR2 reads YYDKDF (reference sequence). CDR3 DNA sequence: TGTGCCACCAGCGGCCTAACTAGCGGCCAAGAGACCCAGTACTTC. Amino acid sequence: CATSGLTSGQETQYF.

In nucleotides, the CDR3 is TGCGCCAGCAGCCGACTAGCGGGAGTAAATGAGCAGTTCTTC. Translated, it gives CASSRLAGVNEQFF. This chain connects TRBV5-1 to TRBJ2-1; 12 bases match TRBD2. The CDR3 consists of 14 residues. V shed 4 bases, J shed 7 bases, and the junction held 3 bases outside the gene matches. CDR1 and CDR2 (germline): SGHRS, YFSETQ.

This rearrangement joins TRBV19 to TRBJ1-5; possibly TRBD1 for D (6 bases). Germline V gene lookup returns CDR1 LNHDA and CDR2 SQIVND (reference sequence). The ends were cut back, 3 bases at V and 1 base at J, with 10 bases in the middle. CDR3 length: 15 residues. CDR3 residues: CASSMRGGSNQPQHF. The DNA for the CDR3 is TGTGCCAGTAGTATGCGAGGGGGAAGCAATCAGCCCCAGCATTTT.